This TCR beta chain was recovered during a study of T cell clonotyping in hematopoietic cell transplantation. Sequencing was performed with immunoSEQ multiplex PCR; in TCRdb, only in-frame clones are kept and a portion is missing. Here the sample spans roughly 5,000 clones, roughly 86% being singletons. This CDR3 spans 15 amino acids. Germline assignment: CDR1 GTSNPN and CDR2 SVGIG (reference sequence). V was shortened by 4 bases and J by 5 bases, with 18 bases between the two germline ends. The chain combines TRBV30 with TRBJ2-1; D is possibly TRBD2 (6 bases). The sequence was collected from a male patient aged 70 to 79 who had an allogeneic stem cell transplant from an unrelated donor, so T cells may come from the graft donor. Some clones in this sample may be carry-over from other donors' samples. The sequenced sample was peripheral blood mononuclear cells, obtained 100 days after allogeneic stem cell transplant. CDR3 DNA sequence: TGTGCCTGGACTTTGTTGGGACTCCTACACAATGAGCAGTTCTTC. Translation gives CAWTLLGLLHNEQFF.